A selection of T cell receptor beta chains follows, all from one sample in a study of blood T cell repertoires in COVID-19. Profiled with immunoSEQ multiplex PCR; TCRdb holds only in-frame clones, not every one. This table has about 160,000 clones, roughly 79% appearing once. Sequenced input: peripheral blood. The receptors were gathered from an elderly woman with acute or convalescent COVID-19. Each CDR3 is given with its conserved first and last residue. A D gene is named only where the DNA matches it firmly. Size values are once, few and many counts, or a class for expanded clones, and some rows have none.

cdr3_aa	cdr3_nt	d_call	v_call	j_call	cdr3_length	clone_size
CASSFDRTSGNTIYF	TGTGCCAGCAGCTTCGACAGGACCTCTGGAAACACCATATATTTT	.	TRBV5-4	TRBJ1-3	15	.
CASSLILLPTGELFF	TGTGCCAGCAGCTTGATTTTACTTCCCACCGGGGAGCTGTTTTTT	.	TRBV5-6	TRBJ2-2	15	.
CASSLGGGLYEQYF	TGTGCCAGCAGCTTAGGTGGGGGACTGTACGAGCAGTACTTC	.	TRBV7-9	TRBJ2-7	14	.
CASSFGGSEQYF	TGTGCCAGCAGTTTTGGGGGGAGCGAGCAGTACTTC	.	TRBV12-3/TRBV12-4	TRBJ2-7	12	.
CASSVGQGTYNEQFF	TGTGCCAGCAGCGTAGGACAGGGAACCTACAATGAGCAGTTCTTC	TRBD1	TRBV9	TRBJ2-1	15	once
CASSLTDGNTIYF	TGTGCCAGCAGCTTGACAGATGGAAACACCATATATTTT	.	TRBV6-2/TRBV6-3	TRBJ1-3	13	.
CASSPSVLAGTEAFF	TGTGCCAGCAGCCCTAGCGTCCTGGCGGGCACTGAAGCTTTCTTT	.	TRBV4-2	TRBJ1-1	15	.
CASLDREIGNTIYF	TGTGCCAGCCTGGACAGGGAAATTGGAAACACCATATATTTT	TRBD1	TRBV6-6	TRBJ1-3	14	.
CASSQSIRDRGRSGYTF	TGCGCCAGCAGCCAATCGATCCGGGACAGGGGAAGGAGCGGCTACACCTTC	TRBD1	TRBV4-1	TRBJ1-2	17	.
CASSSSGRRDTGELFF	TGTGCCAGCAGCTCTAGCGGGAGAAGAGACACCGGGGAGCTGTTTTTT	TRBD2	TRBV9	TRBJ2-2	16	.
CASSRDSGRSTGELFF	TGTGCCAGCAGCAGGGATAGCGGGAGGTCCACCGGGGAGCTGTTTTTT	TRBD2	TRBV2	TRBJ2-2	16	.
CSVDVSQETQYF	TGCAGCGTTGACGTCAGTCAAGAGACCCAGTACTTC	.	TRBV29-1	TRBJ2-5	12	.
CASSQSGSQGGTGELFF	TGCGCCAGCAGTCAATCAGGGTCACAGGGGGGTACCGGGGAGCTGTTTTTT	TRBD1	TRBV23-1	TRBJ2-2	17	.
CSVDILQGAISYGYTF	TGCAGCGTTGATATTTTGCAGGGGGCGATATCCTATGGCTACACCTTC	TRBD1	TRBV29-1	TRBJ1-2	16	.
CASSLFDSTEAFF	TGTGCCAGCAGCTTATTCGACAGTACTGAAGCTTTCTTT	.	TRBV7-8	TRBJ1-1	13	.
CASSRQGSNTEAFF	TGTGCCAGCAGCCGACAGGGTTCTAACACTGAAGCTTTCTTT	TRBD1	TRBV11-3	TRBJ1-1	14	few
CASSPGQGEKVNEQFF	TGTGCCAGCAGTCCGGGACAGGGTGAAAAAGTCAATGAGCAGTTCTTC	TRBD1	TRBV6-6	TRBJ2-1	16	.
CASSYSPYLNTEAFF	TGTGCCAGCAGTTACAGCCCATATTTGAACACTGAAGCTTTCTTT	.	TRBV6-5	TRBJ1-1	15	.
CASSLAAHEQYF	TGTGCCAGCAGCTTAGCGGCCCACGAGCAGTACTTC	.	TRBV7-2	TRBJ2-7	12	.
CASLKGRGRRETQYF	TGTGCCAGCCTGAAGGGCAGGGGGCGTAGGGAGACCCAGTACTTC	TRBD1	TRBV5-6	TRBJ2-5	15	.
CASSSQAGAGDTQYF	TGTGCCAGCAGTTCGCAAGCGGGAGCCGGGGATACGCAGTATTTT	TRBD2	TRBV6-6	TRBJ2-3	15	few
CASGSWTGSLGSNQPQHF	TGTGCTAGTGGTTCCTGGACAGGGTCTTTAGGGAGCAATCAGCCCCAGCATTTT	TRBD1	TRBV12-5	TRBJ1-5	18	.
CASSKDRGADTQYF	TGTGCCAGCAGTAAGGACAGGGGCGCAGATACGCAGTATTTT	TRBD1	TRBV2	TRBJ2-3	14	.
CASSPGLAGGYEQYF	TGTGCCAGTAGCCCGGGGCTAGCGGGAGGTTACGAGCAGTACTTC	TRBD2	TRBV19	TRBJ2-7	15	.
CASSFDRARPLHF	TGTGCCAGCAGCTTTGACAGAGCTCGACCCCTCCACTTT	.	TRBV7-2	TRBJ1-6	13	.
CAISSTGGLETQYF	TGTGCCATCAGTTCGACAGGGGGCTTAGAGACCCAGTACTTC	TRBD1	TRBV10-3	TRBJ2-5	14	once
CASSIGSGGTEAFF	TGTGCCAGTAGTATAGGCAGTGGCGGCACTGAAGCTTTCTTT	.	TRBV19	TRBJ1-1	14	.
CASSYLRDRGVNEQFF	TGTGCCAGCAGTTATCTCCGGGACAGGGGGGTCAATGAGCAGTTCTTC	TRBD1	TRBV6-5	TRBJ2-1	16	.
CASSSRDRGPEQYF	TGTGCCAGCAGCTCCCGGGACAGGGGCCCGGAGCAGTACTTC	TRBD1	TRBV11-3	TRBJ2-7	14	.